Below are 10 T cell receptor beta chains sequenced from a single sample in a study of cytomegalovirus exposure and HLA in healthy donors. The PCR used 60 Vbeta and 13 Jbeta primers. Sequenced by immunoSEQ multiplex PCR; TCRdb stores in-frame clones only, minus some. The sample holds under 130,000 clones, 78% seen once. The sample consisted of PBMCs. These receptors all come from a man aged 25 to 40 in good health and CMV-seronegative.

The V and J genes are TRBV29-1 and TRBJ1-1; D unresolved. CDR1 and CDR2 from the germline V gene are SQVTM and ANQGSEA. V was shortened by 4 bases and J by 11 bases, with 14 bases between the two germline ends. The CDR3 runs to 11 residues. CDR3 DNA sequence: TGCAGCGTTGTCGGTTCGTTCGGGGCTTTCTTT. Its translation: CSVVGSFGAFF.

The rearrangement links TRBV6-5 to TRBJ1-4; D gene uncertain. The germline V gene has CDR1 MNHEY and CDR2 SVGAGI. V lost 6 bases, J lost 4 bases, and 12 bases lay in between. The CDR3 totals 14 residues. The CDR3 is CASRRQANNEKLFF. Here the CDR3 DNA reads TGTGCCAGCAGAAGGCAGGCGAATAATGAAAAACTGTTTTTT.

Written as DNA, the CDR3 is TGTGCCAGCAGCTCAAGCCTACAGGGGAACACTGAAGCTTTCTTT. Translating gives CASSSSLQGNTEAFF. The genes are TRBV7-9 and TRBJ1-1; D possibly corresponds to TRBD1 (6 bases). CDR3 length: 15 amino acids. With 4 bases removed from V and 1 base from J, the gap between germline ends came to 13 bases. Germline V gene lookup returns CDR1 SEHNR and CDR2 FQNEAQ (reference sequence).

A word on this clone: The junction differs from germline at one of its ends, possibly a read error. The CDR3 DNA reads TGTGCCAGCAGCCATCCTGACGGGGGGCAAAGGGGGTTT. It specifies CASSHPDGGQRGF. The chain couples TRBV5-6 to TRBJ1-1, with D tentatively TRBD1 (6 bases). In germline, CDR1 is SGHDT, CDR2 YYEEEE. The CDR3 covers 13 residues.

The rearrangement links TRBV6-5 to TRBJ1-4; unclear D gene. The germline gives CDR1 MNHEY, CDR2 SVGAGI. V lost 7 bases and J lost 7, with 10 bases in between. The CDR3 has 12 amino acids. CDR3: CASTTRGEKLFF. In nucleotides, the CDR3 is TGTGCCAGCACCACGAGAGGTGAAAAACTGTTTTTT.

V usage is TRBV6-1 and J usage is TRBJ2-7; 7 positions agree with TRBD1. This CDR3 has 15 amino acids. V trimming: 3 bases; J trimming: 3 bases; junction bases outside the gene matches: 8. Germline loops: CDR1 MNHNS, CDR2 SASEGT. The CDR3 sequence: CASSEAGTEVYEQYF. As DNA, the CDR3 is TGTGCCAGCAGTGAGGCCGGGACAGAAGTCTACGAGCAGTACTTC.

The chain has TRBV7-2 and TRBJ1-2; 7 nucleotides match TRBD1. Germline V gene data show CDR1 as SGHTA and CDR2 as FQGNSA. V gave up 4 bases and J gave up 4 bases; unmatched junction bases: 3. This CDR3 contains 13 residues. The CDR3 reads CASSSDRIYGYTF. The CDR3 DNA is TGTGCCAGCAGCTCGGACAGGATCTATGGCTACACCTTC.

The gene calls are TRBV18 and TRBJ1-2, with no clear D. V dropped 0 bases and J dropped 8 bases, with 13 bases sitting between them. Germline V gives CDR1 KGHSH, CDR2 LQKENI. This CDR3 contains 14 residues. Here the CDR3 DNA reads TGTGCCAGCTCACCACCCGAGCGGCCTCGGGGCTACACCTTC. The encoded protein is CASSPPERPRGYTF.

This sequence joins TRBV30 and TRBJ1-1; maybe TRBD1 (5 bases). The V end was cut by 2 bases, the J end by 1 base, with 8 bases between. The length of the CDR3 is 13 residues. Per germline, CDR1 GTSNPN and CDR2 SVGIG (reference sequence). Here the CDR3 DNA reads TGTGCCTGGAGTCCTGGACAGAACACTGAAGCTTTCTTT. It yields the protein CAWSPGQNTEAFF.

The table lists this clone with a count of one. V and J are TRBV9 and TRBJ2-5; TRBD1 might be the D (5 bases). V lost 0 bases to trimming and J lost 4 bases, with 10 bases between them. The CDR3 has 14 amino acids. CDR1 is SGDLS and CDR2 is YYNGEE in the germline V gene. CDR3 nucleotide sequence: TGTGCCAGCAGCGTAGGGGGCCCCGCAGAGACCCAGTACTTC. Protein sequence: CASSVGGPAETQYF.